Listed below are T cell receptor beta chains from one sample, sequenced in a study of cytomegalovirus exposure and HLA in healthy donors. Profiling relied on immunoSEQ multiplex PCR, and the TCRdb table lists in-frame clones only, not all of them. The table includes 70,000 or so clones, about 94% detected once. Sequences were obtained from PBMCs. The receptors come from a woman aged 18-35 years in good health and CMV-seronegative. CDR3s include the opening cysteine and the closing phenylalanine or tryptophan. Clone size is not always given. Where it is, it says once, few, many or a class for expanded clones.

J gene | V gene | clone size | CDR3 protein
TRBJ1-2 | TRBV7-8 | NA | CASSPWGRMADTNYGYTF
TRBJ2-1 | TRBV21-1 | NA | CASGSLPGTRPYNEQFF
TRBJ1-2 | TRBV1 | NA | CTSSQASVEGACNGYTF
TRBJ2-2 | TRBV7-2 | NA | CASSLVGGANTGELFF
TRBJ2-3 | TRBV7-9 | NA | CASSLLAAVTDTQYF
TRBJ2-1 | TRBV7-8 | NA | CASSFPTVGLAGGREQFF
TRBJ1-4 | TRBV11-1 | NA | CASSLVPGATNEKLFF
TRBJ2-5 | TRBV6-5 | NA | CASSYVSGRQETQYF
TRBJ2-7 | TRBV28 | NA | CASSTPGQSLKQYF
TRBJ2-7 | TRBV6-5 | NA | CASSEAKLREQYF
TRBJ2-5 | TRBV11-2 | NA | CASSFGVAGETQYF
TRBJ2-3 | TRBV25-1 | NA | CASSDEGLYTQYF
TRBJ1-3 | TRBV5-6 | NA | CASSFTGFNSGNTIYF
TRBJ2-2 | TRBV5-1 | NA | CASRRRAGLSLNTGELFF
TRBJ2-7 | TRBV6-6 | NA | CASSPGQGGTEQYF
TRBJ1-2 | TRBV11-2 | NA | CASSPGGLNYGYTF
TRBJ1-5 | TRBV7-9 | NA | CASSSTLRGHQPQHF
TRBJ1-1 | TRBV7-9 | NA | CASSLGQGAFF
TRBJ2-2 | TRBV5-4 | once | CASSLVRGRNTGELFF
TRBJ2-2 | TRBV25-1 | NA | CASRHRGSTGELFF
TRBJ2-3 | TRBV25-1 | NA | CASSDKREAGDTQYF
TRBJ1-1 | TRBV6-1 | NA | CASSEFQYTGNTEAFF
TRBJ2-4 | TRBV11-2 | NA | CASSFQQGGTKNIQYF